The next 18 T cell receptor beta chains were all read from a single sample in a study of beta chain features in type 1 diabetes. TCRB transcripts that were expressed got sequenced, as all of the isolated RNA had been reverse transcribed. Clones were sequenced by immunoSEQ multiplex PCR, and TCRdb holds only the in-frame ones, with some missing. The sample has some 140,000 clones; about 9.2% are singletons. Sample: central memory CD4+ T cells from blood. The receptors stem from a man aged 18-30 years in good health.

The chain recombines TRBV18 with TRBJ2-5, with 9 bases lining up with TRBD2. The germline CDR1 and CDR2 sequences are KGHSH and LQKENI. V shed 3 bases, J shed 0 bases, and the junction held 8 bases outside the gene matches. This CDR3 has 17 amino acids. CDR3 in amino acids: CASSPQVSGGNQETQYF. For the CDR3, the DNA is TGTGCCAGCTCACCCCAGGTTAGCGGGGGAAACCAAGAGACCCAGTACTTC.

This chain links TRBV7-2 with TRBJ2-7, with 10 positions matching TRBD2. Losses at the gene ends were 5 bases for V and 4 bases for J; bases not matched to a gene: 11. The CDR3 length is 16 residues. Germline CDR1 SGHTA, CDR2 FQGNSA. The DNA for the CDR3 is TGTGCCAGCAGCCCAAAGCGGGGGGGCAGTGGGTACGAGCAGTACTTC. Protein product: CASSPKRGGSGYEQYF.

This clone showed up just a few times. The chain couples TRBV18 to TRBJ2-3; TRBD2 aligns across 7 bases. Germline CDR1 is KGHSH and CDR2 is LQKENI. The length of the CDR3 is 17 residues. Trimming removed 6 bases from V and 5 bases from J; junction bases left unmatched: 17. This chain's CDR3 is CASSPAASGLNLDTQYF. Written as DNA, the CDR3 is TGTGCCAGCTCCCCCGCGGCTAGCGGACTGAACTTAGATACGCAGTATTTT.

The V gene is TRBV7-3, the J gene TRBJ2-2; tentatively, D is TRBD1 (5 bases). Germline V CDR1 and CDR2: SGHTA, FQGTGA. The CDR3 extends over 14 amino acids. The germline V and J ends were trimmed by 7 bases and 6 bases, with 15 bases remaining between them. CDR3 sequence (DNA): TGTGCCAGCACCTGGGGCACATCCCCCGGGGAGCTGTTTTTT. Its protein product is CASTWGTSPGELFF. Variable domain in full (rest from reference TRBV7-3 and TRBJ2-2): GAGVSQTPSNKVTEKGKYVELRCDPISGHTALYWYRQSLGQGPEFLIYFQGTGAADDSGLPNDRFFAVRPEGSVSTLKIQRTERGDSAVYLCASTWGTSPGELFFGEGSRLTVL.

At least ten counts were recorded for this clone. This rearrangement joins TRBV30 to TRBJ2-1; TRBD2 matches 8 bases. From germline, CDR1 is GTSNPN and CDR2 SVGIG (reference sequence). V lost 2 bases and J lost 10; bases outside the gene matches: 13. The CDR3 spans 15 residues. The CDR3 here is CAWSKPSGGRDEQFF. The CDR3 DNA is TGTGCCTGGAGTAAGCCCAGCGGGGGACGGGACGAGCAGTTCTTC. The complete variable domain, with remaining parts taken from reference TRBV30 and TRBJ2-1, reads SQTIHQWPATLVQPVGSPLSLECTVEGTSNPNLYWYRQAAGRGLQLLFYSVGIGQISSEVPQNLSASRPQDRQFILSSKKLLLSDSGFYLCAWSKPSGGRDEQFFGPGTRLTVL.

The sample holds a few counts of this clone. V and J are TRBV5-4 and TRBJ2-1; no reliable D call. V was trimmed by 4 bases and J by 6 bases, leaving 14 bases between them. The germline gives CDR1 SGHNT, CDR2 YYREEE (reference sequence). CDR3 length: 14 residues. CDR3 protein: CASSPERMSNEQFF. In nucleotides, the CDR3 is TGTGCCAGCAGCCCCGAGAGGATGAGCAATGAGCAGTTCTTC.

This clone has only a few counts. The V call is TRBV4-2, the J call TRBJ1-2, with TRBD1 identical over 7 bases. Unmatched junction bases numbered 8, after V lost 0 bases and J lost 4 bases. Germline lookup yields CDR1 LGHNA and CDR2 YNFKEQ. The CDR3 contains 16 residues. In nucleotides, the CDR3 is TGTGCCAGCAGCCAAGATTGGTCAGGGGGACTCTATGGCTACACCTTC. This encodes CASSQDWSGGLYGYTF.

The chain carries TRBV2 and TRBJ1-5; TRBD1 matches at 7 bases. Trimming at V came to 6 bases and at J to 7 bases, leaving 12 bases not matched to a gene. The CDR3 covers 15 residues. Germline-derived CDR1 and CDR2 are SNHLY and FYNNEI. The CDR3 DNA reads TGTGCCAGCAGGAACCAGGGGGGTAGGGGCCAGCCCCAGCATTTT. Amino acids: CASRNQGGRGQPQHF.

The rearrangement joins TRBV14 to TRBJ2-1; 10 bases map to TRBD2. Trimming cost V 4 bases and J 6 bases; bases outside gene matches: 18. The CDR3 sequence is 19 residues long. The germline gives CDR1 SGHDN, CDR2 FVKESK. The CDR3 nucleotides read TGTGCCAGCAGCCCCTTATCCTCTAGCGGGGGCCGGTCCCTCAATGAGCAGTTCTTC. Translated, it gives CASSPLSSSGGRSLNEQFF.

The chain links TRBV25-1 to TRBJ1-2; unclear D gene. Germline V gene lookup returns CDR1 MGHDK and CDR2 SYGVNS. V shed 8 bases and J shed 5 bases, with 18 bases lying between them. The CDR3 runs 14 residues. CDR3 nucleotides: TGTGCCAGCCCTTCTCTGCCGGTCCCTTATGGCTACACCTTC. Amino acids: CASPSLPVPYGYTF.

The rearrangement uses TRBV28 and TRBJ2-5, with D perhaps TRBD2 (6 bases). Between the trimmed V and J ends, which lost 10 bases and 2 bases, there was a span of 8 bases. The CDR3 has 11 residues. The germline V gene has CDR1 MDHEN and CDR2 SYDVKM. For the CDR3, the DNA is TGTGCCACCGGGACTCAAGAGACCCAGTACTTC. This sequence encodes CATGTQETQYF.

The rearrangement uses TRBV5-1 and TRBJ2-1; D perhaps matches TRBD2 (6 bases). Germline loops: CDR1 SGHRS, CDR2 YFSETQ. This CDR3 is 16 amino acids long. V was pared by 1 base and J by 7 bases, with 18 bases between. The DNA of the CDR3 is TGCGCCAGCAGCTTGTTGGGGCGGGGTCTTGATAATGAGCAGTTCTTC. Its protein is CASSLLGRGLDNEQFF.

This clone came up once. V gene TRBV28 combines with J gene TRBJ2-7; no reliable D call. From germline, CDR1 is MDHEN and CDR2 SYDVKM. The V end was cut by 6 bases, the J end by 10 bases, with 13 bases between. The CDR3 loop spans 11 amino acids. The CDR3 here is CASSLPERQYF. The CDR3 DNA is TGTGCCAGCAGCCTTCCGGAGAGACAGTACTTC.

The chain has TRBV30 and TRBJ2-5; TRBD2 might be the D (6 bases). CDR1 and CDR2 from the germline V gene are GTSNPN and SVGIG (reference sequence). Trimming stripped 3 bases from V and 4 bases from J, with 6 bases between. CDR3 length: 11 residues. As DNA, the CDR3 is TGTGCCTGGAGGGGGGGAGAGACCCAGTACTTC. As protein: CAWRGGETQYF.

This chain links TRBV6-5 with TRBJ2-7; D is unclear. V was cut by 2 bases and J by 3 bases, with 8 bases left in between. Germline V lookup: CDR1 MNHEY, CDR2 SVGAGI. The CDR3 runs 13 residues. The CDR3 sequence: CASSYDKSYEQYF. Here the CDR3 DNA reads TGTGCCAGCAGTTACGACAAGAGCTACGAGCAGTACTTC.

V gene TRBV25-1 combines with J gene TRBJ2-3, with 12 bases fitting TRBD2. V lost 3 bases, J lost 4 bases, and 5 bases stayed unmatched. The CDR3 length is 16 residues. Germline V gene sequence: CDR1 MGHDK, CDR2 SYGVNS. The CDR3 nucleotides are TGTGCCAGCAGTGATCGACTAGCGGGGGTTTCAGATACGCAGTATTTT. Its protein product is CASSDRLAGVSDTQYF.

This chain connects TRBV11-2 to TRBJ2-1; 10 bases are a match to TRBD2. V lost 5 bases to trimming and J lost 6 bases; unmatched junction nucleotides: 7. Germline values: CDR1 SGHAT, CDR2 FQNNGV. This CDR3 comprises 15 residues. DNA of the CDR3: TGTGCCAGCAGCGTAACTAGCGGGGCTCCCAATGAGCAGTTCTTC. It specifies CASSVTSGAPNEQFF. The variable domain in full, with the rest retrieved from reference TRBV11-2 and TRBJ2-1, is EAGVAQSPRYKIIEKRQSVAFWCNPISGHATLYWYQQILGQGPKLLIQFQNNGVVDDSQLPKDRFSAERLKGVDSTLKIQPAKLEDSAVYLCASSVTSGAPNEQFFGPGTRLTVL.

A few counts support this clone. The rearrangement joins TRBV7-9 to TRBJ2-3; 11 positions agree with TRBD2. V lost 1 base and J lost 2; bases outside the gene matches: 5. Germline V gives CDR1 SEHNR, CDR2 FQNEAQ (reference sequence). The CDR3 extends over 17 amino acids. This chain's CDR3 is CASSLVGTSGSTDTQYF. The CDR3 bases are TGTGCCAGCAGCTTAGTGGGGACTAGCGGATCCACAGATACGCAGTATTTT. The variable domain in full, with the rest retrieved from reference TRBV7-9 and TRBJ2-3, is DTGVSQNPRHKITKRGQNVTFRCDPISEHNRLYWYRQTLGQGPEFLTYFQNEAQLEKSRLLSDRFSAERPKGSFSTLEIQRTEQGDSAMYLCASSLVGTSGSTDTQYFGPGTRLTVL.